The 13 T cell receptor beta chains reported below all come from one sample, sequenced in a study of brain T cells in children with intractable seizures (dated by TCRdb to 2020 to 2022). The time point label, as the study defines it: blood from clinic visit 5 months post-surgery; TSC patient then seizure free. Libraries were built with the immunoSEQ multiplex PCR assay. This immuneACCESS table, as held by TCRdb, lists in-frame sequences with V and J called but not all clones. Of the missing ones, under half trace to an unresolved V gene in checked studies; the others have no known cause. In all, the sample holds a few hundred thousand clones, and more than 85% of those were seen once. The top ten hold 4.5% to 7% of the sample. The input for sequencing was peripheral blood, taken around 5 months after surgery. The receptors come from a boy younger than two with tuberous sclerosis and intractable seizures.

The rearrangement uses TRBV9 and TRBJ2-1; 8 nucleotides align to TRBD2. This CDR3 contains 19 residues. The germline gives CDR1 SGDLS, CDR2 YYNGEE. V was pared by 2 bases and J by 0 bases, with 13 bases of the junction left unmatched. CDR3 sequence: CASSVGTRLASSSYNEQFF. DNA for the CDR3: TGTGCCAGCAGCGTTGGGACCAGACTAGCGTCAAGCTCCTACAATGAGCAGTTCTTC.

A few counts support this clone. This chain links TRBV5-5 with TRBJ1-1; no clear D. V was cut by 2 bases and J by 6 bases, with 11 bases left in between. The CDR3 is 13 amino acids. The germline CDR1 and CDR2 sequences are SGHKS and YYEKEE (reference sequence). The CDR3 DNA is TGTGCCAGCAGCTTACCAGGCGATGCTGAAGCTTTCTTT. Encoded protein: CASSLPGDAEAFF.

The rearrangement uses TRBV2 and TRBJ2-1; 7 bases are a match to TRBD1. The V segment lost 4 bases and the J segment 8 bases; nucleotides outside the gene matches: 14. Germline CDR1 is SNHLY and CDR2 is FYNNEI. The CDR3 totals 16 residues. The chain's CDR3 is CASSAMTGQVDYEQFF. DNA of the CDR3: TGTGCCAGCAGTGCAATGACAGGGCAGGTGGACTATGAGCAGTTCTTC.

This sequence joins TRBV7-8 and TRBJ2-2; D is unclear. The CDR3 runs 17 residues. V lost 5 bases to trimming and J lost 3 bases, with 19 bases between them. Germline CDR1 reads SGHVS; CDR2 reads FQNEAQ. In nucleotides, the CDR3 is TGTGCCAGCAGCCCTAGAGGCCTGCCCCTGGACACCGGGGAGCTGTTTTTT. It specifies CASSPRGLPLDTGELFF.

V usage is TRBV18 and J usage is TRBJ1-1; 8 nucleotides match TRBD1. Germline CDR1 reads KGHSH; CDR2 reads LQKENI. After removal of 4 bases from V and 2 bases from J, the junction contained 6 bases not matched to a gene. The CDR3 is 15 amino acids. The CDR3, as DNA: TGTGCCAGCTCACAACTGACAGGGGTTAACACTGAAGCTTTCTTT. Protein sequence: CASSQLTGVNTEAFF.

About this clone: Other nucleotide sequences in the sample specify the same CDR3. The V call is TRBV19, the J call TRBJ2-1, with 7 bases aligning to TRBD2. CDR3 length equals 15 residues. Trimming removed 5 bases from V and 1 base from J; junction bases left unmatched: 5. Germline CDR1 LNHDA, CDR2 SQIVND (reference sequence). The DNA of the CDR3 is TGTGCCAGTAGTCTTGCTAGCGGATCCTACAATGAGCAGTTCTTC. Translating it yields CASSLASGSYNEQFF.

The table lists this clone with a count of one. The J gene is TRBJ2-3, the V gene TRBV7-9, with 14 bases matching TRBD2. The CDR3 length is 19 residues. The V gene's germline CDR1 is SEHNR and CDR2 FQNEAQ (reference sequence). The trim removed 5 bases at V and 1 base at J, leaving 11 bases unmatched. CDR3 in amino acids: CASSPHRLAGGTGTDTQYF. The CDR3 DNA is TGTGCCAGCAGCCCACATCGACTAGCGGGGGGGACGGGCACAGATACGCAGTATTTT.

J is TRBJ2-1 and V is TRBV6-5; TRBD1 matches 12 bases. J gave up 8 bases and V 2 bases, and 1 base lay outside the gene matches. Per the germline V gene, CDR1 is MNHEY and CDR2 is SVGAGI. The length of the CDR3 is 14 residues. CDR3 sequence: CASSYGTGGDEQFF. The DNA of the CDR3 is TGTGCCAGCAGTTACGGGACAGGGGGCGATGAGCAGTTCTTC.

The gene calls are TRBV18 and TRBJ1-1; unclear D gene. The CDR3 has 15 amino acids. Trimming left V 3 bases short and J 4 bases short, with 15 bases between. CDR1 and CDR2 from the germline V gene are KGHSH and LQKENI. CDR3 sequence (DNA): TGTGCCAGCTCACCTGTGACCCGGCTGGGCACTGAAGCTTTCTTT. Residues: CASSPVTRLGTEAFF.

The chain links TRBV6-5 to TRBJ2-7; maybe TRBD2 (6 bases). Germline V gene lookup returns CDR1 MNHEY and CDR2 SVGAGI. V was trimmed by 8 bases and J by 1 base, leaving 18 bases between them. This CDR3 has 15 amino acids. CDR3 coding DNA: TGTGCCAGCTCTAACTTCGGGGGAGCGTCCTACGAGCAGTACTTC. Translated, it gives CASSNFGGASYEQYF.

V is TRBV11-2 and J is TRBJ2-1; D unclear. This CDR3 has 17 residues. V dropped 5 bases and J dropped 2 bases, with 19 bases sitting between them. The germline V gene encodes CDR1 SGHAT and CDR2 FQNNGV. CDR3 sequence (DNA): TGTGCCAGCAGCGGGTACTCAAGAATCCAGGCCTACAATGAGCAGTTCTTC. Amino acid sequence: CASSGYSRIQAYNEQFF.

Written as DNA, the CDR3 is TGTGCCAGCAGCGTAGGGTTACAGGAAACCTACGAGCAGTACTTC. Amino acids: CASSVGLQETYEQYF. The rearrangement links TRBV9 to TRBJ2-7, with D perhaps TRBD1 (5 bases). V lost 0 bases to trimming and J lost 2 bases, with 12 bases between them. This CDR3 is built from 15 residues. Per the germline V gene, CDR1 is SGDLS and CDR2 is YYNGEE.

This sequence joins TRBV28 and TRBJ2-3, with D possibly TRBD1 on 6 matching bases. Germline CDR1 reads MDHEN; CDR2 reads SYDVKM. V was clipped by 5 bases and J by 3 bases, with 21 bases between them. The CDR3 spans 17 residues. DNA for the CDR3: TGTGCCAGCAGTCTCACCCTACAGGGAACTATAACAGATACGCAGTATTTT. This encodes CASSLTLQGTITDTQYF.